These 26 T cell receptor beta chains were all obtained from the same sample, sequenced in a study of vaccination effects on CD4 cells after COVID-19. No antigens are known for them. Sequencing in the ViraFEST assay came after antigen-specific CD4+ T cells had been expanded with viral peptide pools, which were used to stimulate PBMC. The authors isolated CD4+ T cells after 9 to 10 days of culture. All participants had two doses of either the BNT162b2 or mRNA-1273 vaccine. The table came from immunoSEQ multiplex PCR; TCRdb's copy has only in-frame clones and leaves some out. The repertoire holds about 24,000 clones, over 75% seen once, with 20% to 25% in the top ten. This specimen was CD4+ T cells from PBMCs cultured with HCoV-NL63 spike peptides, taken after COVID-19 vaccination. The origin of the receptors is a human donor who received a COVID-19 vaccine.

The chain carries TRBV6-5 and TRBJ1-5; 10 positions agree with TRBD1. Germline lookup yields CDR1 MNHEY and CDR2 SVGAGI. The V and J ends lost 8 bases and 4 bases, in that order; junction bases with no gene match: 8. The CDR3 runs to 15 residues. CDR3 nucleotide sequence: TGTGCCAGCCAGGGGGACAGGGGCTTGAATCAGCCCCAGCATTTT. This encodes CASQGDRGLNQPQHF.

The CDR3 loop reads CASSQGPAGYTF. The CDR3 DNA follows: TGCGCCAGCAGCCAAGGACCTGCCGGCTACACCTTC. The chain uses TRBV4-1 and TRBJ1-2; unclear D gene. Germline-derived CDR1 and CDR2 are MGHRA and YSYEKL. Trimming took 1 base from V and 8 from J, leaving 8 bases between them. The CDR3 runs to 12 residues.

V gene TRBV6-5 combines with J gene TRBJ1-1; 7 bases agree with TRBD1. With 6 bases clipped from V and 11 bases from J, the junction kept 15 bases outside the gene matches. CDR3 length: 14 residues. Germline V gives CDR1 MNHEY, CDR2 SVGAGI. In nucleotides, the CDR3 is TGTGCCAGCAGACCCCGACAGGGACGGTTTGGGGCTTTCTTT. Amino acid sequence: CASRPRQGRFGAFF.

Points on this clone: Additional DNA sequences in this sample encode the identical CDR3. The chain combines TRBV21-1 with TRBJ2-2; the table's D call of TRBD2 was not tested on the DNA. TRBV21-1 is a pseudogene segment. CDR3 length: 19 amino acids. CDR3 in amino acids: CASSKDRLGGGDNTGELFF. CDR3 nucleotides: TGTGCTAGCAGCAAAGACCGGTTGGGTGGCGGGGATAACACCGGGGAGCTGTTTTTT.

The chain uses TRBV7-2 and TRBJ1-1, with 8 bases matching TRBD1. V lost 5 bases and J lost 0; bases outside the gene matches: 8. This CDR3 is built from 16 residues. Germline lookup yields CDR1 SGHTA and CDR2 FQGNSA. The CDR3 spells CASSDYPGGVNTEAFF. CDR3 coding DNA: TGTGCCAGCAGCGACTACCCAGGGGGCGTGAACACTGAAGCTTTCTTT.

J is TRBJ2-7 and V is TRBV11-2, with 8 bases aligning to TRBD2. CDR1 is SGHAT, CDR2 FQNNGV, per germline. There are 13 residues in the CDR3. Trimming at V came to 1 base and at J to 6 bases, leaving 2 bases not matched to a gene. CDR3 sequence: CASSLGTSREQYF. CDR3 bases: TGTGCCAGCAGCTTAGGGACTAGCCGCGAGCAGTACTTC.

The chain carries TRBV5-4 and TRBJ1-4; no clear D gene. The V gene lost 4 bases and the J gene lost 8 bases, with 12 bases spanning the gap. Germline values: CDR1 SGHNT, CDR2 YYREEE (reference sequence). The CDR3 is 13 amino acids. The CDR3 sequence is CASSLVPGEKLFF. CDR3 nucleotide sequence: TGTGCCAGCAGCCTTGTGCCTGGGGAAAAACTGTTTTTT.

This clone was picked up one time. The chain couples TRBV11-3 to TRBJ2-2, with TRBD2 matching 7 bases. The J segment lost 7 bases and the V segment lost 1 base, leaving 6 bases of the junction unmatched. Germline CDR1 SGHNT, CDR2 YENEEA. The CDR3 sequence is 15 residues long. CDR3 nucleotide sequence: TGTGCCAGCAGCTTAGCGGGAGGTTTAAACGGGGAGCTGTTTTTT. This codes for CASSLAGGLNGELFF.

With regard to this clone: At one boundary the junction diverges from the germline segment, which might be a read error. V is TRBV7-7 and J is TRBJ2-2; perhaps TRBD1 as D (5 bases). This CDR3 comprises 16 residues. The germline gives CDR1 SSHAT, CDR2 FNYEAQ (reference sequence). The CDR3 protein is CASSLEAGLNTGELFF. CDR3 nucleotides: TGTGCTAGCAGCTTAGAGGCAGGGCTTAACACCGGGGAGCTGTTTTTT.

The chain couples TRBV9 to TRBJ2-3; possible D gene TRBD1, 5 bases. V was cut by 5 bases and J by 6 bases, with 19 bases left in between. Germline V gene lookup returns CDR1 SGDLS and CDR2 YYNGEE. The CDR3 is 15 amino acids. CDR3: CASSPNRPGLDTQYF. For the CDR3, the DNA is TGTGCCAGCAGTCCGAACCGACCAGGGTTGGATACGCAGTATTTT.

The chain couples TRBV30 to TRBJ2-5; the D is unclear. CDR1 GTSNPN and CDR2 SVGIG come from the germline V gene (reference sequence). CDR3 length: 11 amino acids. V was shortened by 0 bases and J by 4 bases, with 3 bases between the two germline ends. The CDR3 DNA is TGTGCCTGGAGTGTAACAGAGACCCAGTACTTC. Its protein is CAWSVTETQYF.

The CDR3 coding sequence is TGTGCCAGCGCCCCCAGAGCAACTAATGAAAAACTGTTTTTT. This translates into CASAPRATNEKLFF. V gene TRBV25-1 combines with J gene TRBJ1-4; D gene uncertain. CDR3 length: 14 amino acids. V was clipped by 8 bases and J by 0 bases, with 10 bases between them. Germline V gives CDR1 MGHDK, CDR2 SYGVNS.

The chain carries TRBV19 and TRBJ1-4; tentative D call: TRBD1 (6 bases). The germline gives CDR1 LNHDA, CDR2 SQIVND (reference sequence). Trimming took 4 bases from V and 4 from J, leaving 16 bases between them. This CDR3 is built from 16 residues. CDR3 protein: CASSTKIQGGNEKLFF. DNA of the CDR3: TGTGCCAGTAGTACTAAAATACAGGGAGGTAATGAAAAACTGTTTTTT.

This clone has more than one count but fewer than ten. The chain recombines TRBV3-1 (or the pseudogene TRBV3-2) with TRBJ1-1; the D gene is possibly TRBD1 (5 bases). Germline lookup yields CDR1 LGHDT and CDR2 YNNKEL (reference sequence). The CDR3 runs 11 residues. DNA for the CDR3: TGTCAAGGGGCGGAGAACACTGAAGCTTTCTTT. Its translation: CQGAENTEAFF.

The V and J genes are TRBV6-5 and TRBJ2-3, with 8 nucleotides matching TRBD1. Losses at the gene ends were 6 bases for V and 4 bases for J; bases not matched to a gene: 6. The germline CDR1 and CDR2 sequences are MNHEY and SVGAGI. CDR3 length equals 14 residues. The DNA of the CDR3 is TGTGCCAGCAGGAGGGGACAGGTCCCAGATACGCAGTATTTT. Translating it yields CASRRGQVPDTQYF.

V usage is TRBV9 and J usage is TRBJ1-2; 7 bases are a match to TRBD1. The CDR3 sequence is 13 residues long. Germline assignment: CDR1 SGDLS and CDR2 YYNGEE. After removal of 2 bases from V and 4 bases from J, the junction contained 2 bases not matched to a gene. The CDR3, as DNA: TGTGCCAGCAGCGTTGACAGGGCCTATGGCTACACCTTC. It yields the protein CASSVDRAYGYTF.

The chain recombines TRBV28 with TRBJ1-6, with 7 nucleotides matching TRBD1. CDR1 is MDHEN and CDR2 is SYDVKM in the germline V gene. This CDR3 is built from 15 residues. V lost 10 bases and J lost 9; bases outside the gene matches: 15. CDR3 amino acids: CAIRGGGAGSSPLHF. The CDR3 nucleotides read TGTGCCATACGCGGAGGGGGCGCCGGTAGTTCACCCCTCCACTTT.

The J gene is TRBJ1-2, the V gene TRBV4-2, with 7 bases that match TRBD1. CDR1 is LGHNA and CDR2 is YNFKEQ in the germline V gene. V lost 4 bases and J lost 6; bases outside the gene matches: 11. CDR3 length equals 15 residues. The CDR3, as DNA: TGTGCCAGCAGCCCGACCCTGGGGCAGGGGGATGGCTACACCTTC. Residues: CASSPTLGQGDGYTF.

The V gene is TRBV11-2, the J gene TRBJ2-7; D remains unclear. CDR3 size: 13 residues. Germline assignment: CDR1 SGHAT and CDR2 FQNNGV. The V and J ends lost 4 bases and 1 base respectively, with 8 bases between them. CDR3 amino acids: CASSSWGSYEQYF. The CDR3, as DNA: TGTGCCAGCAGCTCCTGGGGATCCTACGAGCAGTACTTC.

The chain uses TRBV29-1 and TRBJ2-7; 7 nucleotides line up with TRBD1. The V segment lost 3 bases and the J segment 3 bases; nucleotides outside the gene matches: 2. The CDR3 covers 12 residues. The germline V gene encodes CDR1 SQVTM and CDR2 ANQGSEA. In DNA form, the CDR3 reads TGCAGCGTTGAGGGGACAGACTACGAGCAGTACTTC. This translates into CSVEGTDYEQYF.

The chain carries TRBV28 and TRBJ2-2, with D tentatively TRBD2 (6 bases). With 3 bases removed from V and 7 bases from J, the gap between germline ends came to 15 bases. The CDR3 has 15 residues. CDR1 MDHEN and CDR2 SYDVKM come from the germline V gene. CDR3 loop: CASSLGERVNGELFF. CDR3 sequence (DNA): TGTGCCAGCAGTTTGGGGGAGCGGGTTAACGGGGAGCTGTTTTTT.

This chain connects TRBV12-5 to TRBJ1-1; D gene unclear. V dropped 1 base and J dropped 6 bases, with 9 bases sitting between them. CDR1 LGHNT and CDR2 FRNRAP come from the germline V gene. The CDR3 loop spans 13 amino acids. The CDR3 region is CASGLAIEAEAFF. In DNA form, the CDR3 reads TGTGCTAGTGGTTTGGCCATTGAGGCTGAAGCTTTCTTT. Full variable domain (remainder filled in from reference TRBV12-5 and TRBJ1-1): DARVTQTPRHKVTEMGQEVTMRCQPILGHNTVFWYRQTMMQGLELLAYFRNRAPLDDSGMPKDRFSAEMPDATLATLKIQPSEPRDSAVYFCASGLAIEAEAFFGQGTRLTVV.

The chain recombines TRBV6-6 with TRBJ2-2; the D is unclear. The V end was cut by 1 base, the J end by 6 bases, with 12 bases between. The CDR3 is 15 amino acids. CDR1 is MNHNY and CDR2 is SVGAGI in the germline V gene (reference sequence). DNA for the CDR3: TGTGCCAGCAGTTACTTAACGCGGACCCCCGGGGAGCTGTTTTTT. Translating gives CASSYLTRTPGELFF.

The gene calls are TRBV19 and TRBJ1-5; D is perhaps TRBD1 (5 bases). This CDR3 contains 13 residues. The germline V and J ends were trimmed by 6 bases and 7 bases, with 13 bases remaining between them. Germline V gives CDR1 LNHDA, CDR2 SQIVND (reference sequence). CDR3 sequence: CASSPGRGQPQHF. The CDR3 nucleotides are TGTGCCAGTAGCCCAGGGAGGGGCCAGCCCCAGCATTTT.

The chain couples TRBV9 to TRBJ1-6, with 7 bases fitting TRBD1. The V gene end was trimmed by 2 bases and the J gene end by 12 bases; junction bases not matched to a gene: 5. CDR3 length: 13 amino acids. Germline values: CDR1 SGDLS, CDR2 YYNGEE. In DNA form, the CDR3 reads TGTGCCAGCAGCGTTCGGGACAGCGGACCCCTCCACTTT. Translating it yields CASSVRDSGPLHF.

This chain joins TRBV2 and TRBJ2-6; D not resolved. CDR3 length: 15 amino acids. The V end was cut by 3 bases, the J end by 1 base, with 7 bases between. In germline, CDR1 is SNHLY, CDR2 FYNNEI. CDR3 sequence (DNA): TGTGCCAGCAGTGATCCACCATCTGGGGCCAACGTCCTGACTTTC. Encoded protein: CASSDPPSGANVLTF. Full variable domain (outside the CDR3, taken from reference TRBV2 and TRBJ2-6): EPEVTQTPSHQVTQMGQEVILRCVPISNHLYFYWYRQILGQKVEFLVSFYNNEISEKSEIFDDQFSVERPDGSNFTLKIRSTKLEDSAMYFCASSDPPSGANVLTFGAGSRLTVL.